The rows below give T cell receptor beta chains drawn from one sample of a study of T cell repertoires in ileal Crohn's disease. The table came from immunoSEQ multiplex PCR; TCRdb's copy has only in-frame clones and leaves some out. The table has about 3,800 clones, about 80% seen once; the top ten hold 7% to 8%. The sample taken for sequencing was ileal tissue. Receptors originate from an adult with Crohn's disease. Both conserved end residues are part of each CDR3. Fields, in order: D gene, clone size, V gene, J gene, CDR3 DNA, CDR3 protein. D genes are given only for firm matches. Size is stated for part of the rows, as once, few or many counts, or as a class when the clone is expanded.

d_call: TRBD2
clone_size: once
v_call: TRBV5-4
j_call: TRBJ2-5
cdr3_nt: TGTGCCAGCAGTGGACTAGCTCAAGAGACCCAGTACTTC
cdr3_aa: CASSGLAQETQYF

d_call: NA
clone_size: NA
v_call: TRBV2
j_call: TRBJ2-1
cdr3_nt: TGTGCCAGCAGTGTACTAGAGGTCAATGAGCAGTTCTTC
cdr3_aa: CASSVLEVNEQFF

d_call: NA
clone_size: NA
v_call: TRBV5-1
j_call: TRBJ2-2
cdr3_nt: TGCGCCAGCAGCCCCGGTCTCAACACCGGGGAGCTGTTTTTT
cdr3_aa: CASSPGLNTGELFF

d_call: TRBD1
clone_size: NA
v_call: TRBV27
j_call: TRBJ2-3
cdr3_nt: TGTGCCAGCAGTTCCTACAGGGGTGGCGATACGCAGTATTTT
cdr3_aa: CASSSYRGGDTQYF

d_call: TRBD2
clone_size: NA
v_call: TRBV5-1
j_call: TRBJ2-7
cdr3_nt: TGCGCCAGCAGCCTACTAGCGGAGGGGACCTACGAGCAGTACTTC
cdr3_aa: CASSLLAEGTYEQYF

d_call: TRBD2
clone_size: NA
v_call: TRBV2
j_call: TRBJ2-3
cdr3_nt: TGTGCCAGCAGTCTAGCGGGAGAGAGGGCAGATACGCAGTATTTT
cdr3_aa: CASSLAGERADTQYF

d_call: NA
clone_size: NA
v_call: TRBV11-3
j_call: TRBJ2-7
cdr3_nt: TGTGCCAGCAGCTTGGCTCAGGGGACCTACGAGCAGTACTTC
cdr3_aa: CASSLAQGTYEQYF

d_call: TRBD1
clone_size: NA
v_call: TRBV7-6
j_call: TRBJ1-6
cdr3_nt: TGTGCCAGCAGCTACCGACAGGGGGAAAATTCACCCCTCCACTTT
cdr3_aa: CASSYRQGENSPLHF

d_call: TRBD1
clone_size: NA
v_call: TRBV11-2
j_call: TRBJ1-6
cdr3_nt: TGTGCCAGCAGCCCTACCTTCAGGGGGAGCTCCTATAATTCACCCCTCCACTTT
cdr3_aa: CASSPTFRGSSYNSPLHF

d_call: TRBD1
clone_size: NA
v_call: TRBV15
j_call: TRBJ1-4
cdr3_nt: TGTGCCACCAGCAGAGATCGGACCGGGACAGGGACCTCGAACGAAAAACTGTTTTTT
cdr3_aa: CATSRDRTGTGTSNEKLFF

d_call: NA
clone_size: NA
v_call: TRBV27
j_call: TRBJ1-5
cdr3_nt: TGTGCCAGCAGTTTATCCGGAGGGCCCCAGCATTTT
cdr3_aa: CASSLSGGPQHF

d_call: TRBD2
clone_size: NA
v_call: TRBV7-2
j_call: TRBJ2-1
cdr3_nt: TGTGCCAGCAGCCTACTAGCGGGGGCGTACAATGAGCAGTTCTTC
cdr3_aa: CASSLLAGAYNEQFF

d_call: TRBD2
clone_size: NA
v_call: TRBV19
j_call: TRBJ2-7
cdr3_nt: TGTGCCAGTAGTATAGGACTAGCGGGAGGAAGGGAGCAGTACTTC
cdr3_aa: CASSIGLAGGREQYF

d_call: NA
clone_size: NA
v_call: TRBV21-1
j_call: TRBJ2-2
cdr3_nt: TGTGCCAGCAGCAAAACGGCAGGGGTACGTCGCACCGGGGAGCTGTTTTTT
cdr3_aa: CASSKTAGVRRTGELFF

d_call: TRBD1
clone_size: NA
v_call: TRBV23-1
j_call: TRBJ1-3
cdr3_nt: TGCGCCAGCACTGCCGAACGCCGGGACAGGGGGTTGAACACCATATATTTT
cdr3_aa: CASTAERRDRGLNTIYF

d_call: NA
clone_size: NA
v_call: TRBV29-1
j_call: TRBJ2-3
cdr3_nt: TGCAGCGTTCTCCTCCCCGGAGATACGCAGTATTTT
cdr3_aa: CSVLLPGDTQYF

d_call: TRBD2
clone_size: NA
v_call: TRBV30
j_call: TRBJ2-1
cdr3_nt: TGTGCCTGGAATGGGGCCCGGACTAGCGGGGGGAATGAGCAGTTCTTC
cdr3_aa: CAWNGARTSGGNEQFF

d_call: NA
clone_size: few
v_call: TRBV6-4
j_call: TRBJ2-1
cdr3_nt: TGTGCCAGCAGTGACTCGGGCTACGAGAATGAGCAGTTCTTC
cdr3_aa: CASSDSGYENEQFF

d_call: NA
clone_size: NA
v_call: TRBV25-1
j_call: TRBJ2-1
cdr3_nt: TGTGCCAGCAGTGAATTTAGTGGGACACATCCGTTCTTC
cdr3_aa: CASSEFSGTHPFF

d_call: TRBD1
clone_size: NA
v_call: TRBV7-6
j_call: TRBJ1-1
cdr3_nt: TGTGCCAGCAGCCAGAGACAGGGGAACACTGAAGCTTTCTTT
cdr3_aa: CASSQRQGNTEAFF

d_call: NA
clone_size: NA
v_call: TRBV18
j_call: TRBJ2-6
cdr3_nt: TGTGCCAGCTCACCATCGTACTCTGGGGCCAACGTCCTGACTTTC
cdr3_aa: CASSPSYSGANVLTF

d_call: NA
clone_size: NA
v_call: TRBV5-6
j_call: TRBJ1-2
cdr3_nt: TGTGCCAGCAGCACCCAGACAGGTCTCTATGGCTACACCTTC
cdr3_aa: CASSTQTGLYGYTF

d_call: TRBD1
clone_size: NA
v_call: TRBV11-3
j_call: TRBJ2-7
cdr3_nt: TGTGCCAGCACAGGGGGACACGAGCAGTACTTC
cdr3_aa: CASTGGHEQYF

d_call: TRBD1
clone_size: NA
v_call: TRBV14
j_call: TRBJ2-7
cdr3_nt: TGTGCCAGCAGCCACGTCGAGACAGGGGTTTTCTACGAGCAGTACTTC
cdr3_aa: CASSHVETGVFYEQYF

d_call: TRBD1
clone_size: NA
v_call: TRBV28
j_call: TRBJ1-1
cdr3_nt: TGTGCCAGCACCCCCGGAGGCAGGGGGAGTAACACTGAAGCTTTCTTT
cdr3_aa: CASTPGGRGSNTEAFF

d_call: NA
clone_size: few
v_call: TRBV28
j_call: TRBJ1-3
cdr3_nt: TGTGCCAGCAGTTCGGGTGGTGGAAACACCATATATTTT
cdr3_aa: CASSSGGGNTIYF

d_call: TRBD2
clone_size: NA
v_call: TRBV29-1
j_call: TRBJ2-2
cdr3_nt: TGCAGCGCCAGAGTTCCGGGGGGTGGCACCGGGGAGCTGTTTTTT
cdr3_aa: CSARVPGGGTGELFF

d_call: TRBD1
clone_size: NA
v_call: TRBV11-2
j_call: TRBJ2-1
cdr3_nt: TGTGCCAGCAGCTTAGCGTTGTGGGGACAGGTGGGATACAATGAGCAGTTCTTC
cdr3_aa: CASSLALWGQVGYNEQFF

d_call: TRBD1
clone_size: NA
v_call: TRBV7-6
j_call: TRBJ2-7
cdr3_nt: TGTGCCAGCAGCCCCGAGGGGACAGGGACGCGAGAGCAGTACTTC
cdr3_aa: CASSPEGTGTREQYF

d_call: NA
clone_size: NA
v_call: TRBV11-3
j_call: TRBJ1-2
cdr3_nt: TGTGCCAGCAGCCCAATCCTACAGGGTGGGTATGGCTACACCTTC
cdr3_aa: CASSPILQGGYGYTF

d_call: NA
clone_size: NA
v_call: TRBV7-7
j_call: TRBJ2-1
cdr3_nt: TGTGCCAGCAGCTTAGCACCGGGGGATGAGCAGTTCTTC
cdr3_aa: CASSLAPGDEQFF

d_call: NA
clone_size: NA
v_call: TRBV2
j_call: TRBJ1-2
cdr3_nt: TGTGCCAGCAGTGACAATATAGCAGGCTACACCTTC
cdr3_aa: CASSDNIAGYTF

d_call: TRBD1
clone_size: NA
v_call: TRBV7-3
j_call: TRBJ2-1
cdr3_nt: TGTGCCAGCAGCCCAATGGGACAGGCCTACAATGAGCAGTTCTTC
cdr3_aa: CASSPMGQAYNEQFF

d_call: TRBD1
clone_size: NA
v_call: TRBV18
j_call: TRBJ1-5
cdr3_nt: TGTGCCAGCTCACCGTCTCAGGGGGGCAATCAGCCCCAGCATTTT
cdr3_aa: CASSPSQGGNQPQHF

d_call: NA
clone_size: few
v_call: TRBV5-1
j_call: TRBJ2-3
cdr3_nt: TGCGCCAGCAGCCATTACAGGGCCAGCACAGATACGCAGTATTTT
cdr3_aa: CASSHYRASTDTQYF

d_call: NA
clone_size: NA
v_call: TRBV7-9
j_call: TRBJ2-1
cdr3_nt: TGTGCCACCGGGAGCTCCTACAATGAGCAGTTCTTC
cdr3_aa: CATGSSYNEQFF

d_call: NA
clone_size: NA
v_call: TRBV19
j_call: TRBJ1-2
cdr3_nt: TGTGCCAGTAGTGATCCAGGGCTTTTCTATGGCTACACCTTC
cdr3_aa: CASSDPGLFYGYTF

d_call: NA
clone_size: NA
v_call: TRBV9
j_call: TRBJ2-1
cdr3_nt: TGTGCCAGCAGCGTAGGGAGGTTCTCATACAATGAGCAGTTCTTC
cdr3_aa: CASSVGRFSYNEQFF

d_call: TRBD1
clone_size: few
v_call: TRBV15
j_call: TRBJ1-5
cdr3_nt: TGTGCCACCAGCCCCGGACAGGTCAGCAATCAGCCCCAGCATTTT
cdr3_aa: CATSPGQVSNQPQHF

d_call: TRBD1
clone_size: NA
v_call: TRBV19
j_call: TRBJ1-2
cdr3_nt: TGTGCCAGTAGTATCCTTGGGACAGGGGGCGCTTTTCATGGCTACACCTTC
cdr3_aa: CASSILGTGGAFHGYTF

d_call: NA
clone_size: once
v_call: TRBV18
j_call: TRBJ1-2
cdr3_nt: TGTGCCAGCCAAGAATCGTCCGGGGGTAACTATGGCTACACCTTC
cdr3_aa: CASQESSGGNYGYTF

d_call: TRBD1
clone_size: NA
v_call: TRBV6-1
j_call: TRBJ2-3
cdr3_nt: TGTGCCAGCAGTGACAGGGGGCTAGGGGATACGCAGTATTTT
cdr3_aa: CASSDRGLGDTQYF

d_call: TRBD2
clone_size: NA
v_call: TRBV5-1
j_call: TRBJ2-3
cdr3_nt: TGCGCCAGCAATAGCGGGGGGGCCCTTACAGATACGCAGTATTTT
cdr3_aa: CASNSGGALTDTQYF

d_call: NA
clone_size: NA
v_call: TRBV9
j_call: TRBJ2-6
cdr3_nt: TGTGCCAGCAGCGTACCGCGGGAAGGGGGGGCCAACGTCCTGACTTTC
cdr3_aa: CASSVPREGGANVLTF

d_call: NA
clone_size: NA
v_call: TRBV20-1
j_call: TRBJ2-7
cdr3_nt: TGCAGTGCTACAGGGGCAAACGAGCAGTACTTC
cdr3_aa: CSATGANEQYF

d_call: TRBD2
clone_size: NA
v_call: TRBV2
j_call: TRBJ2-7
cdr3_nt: TGTGCCAGCAGCCGGACTAGGAGCTCCTACGAGCAGTACTTC
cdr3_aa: CASSRTRSSYEQYF

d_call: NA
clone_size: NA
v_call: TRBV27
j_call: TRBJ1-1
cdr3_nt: TGTGCCAGCAGTTTCGGGGTTATGAACACTGAAGCTTTCTTT
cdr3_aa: CASSFGVMNTEAFF

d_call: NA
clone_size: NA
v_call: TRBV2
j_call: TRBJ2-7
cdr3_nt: TGTGCCAGCACCAAGAGCTCCTACGAGCAGTACTTC
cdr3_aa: CASTKSSYEQYF

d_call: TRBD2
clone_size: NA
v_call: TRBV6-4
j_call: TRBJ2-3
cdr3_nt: TGTGCCAGCAGTGGGACTAGCGGGGCAGATACGCAGTATTTT
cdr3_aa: CASSGTSGADTQYF

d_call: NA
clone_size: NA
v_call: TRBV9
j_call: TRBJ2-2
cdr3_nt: TGTGCCAGCAGCAAAAGGACTGCAACTTACACCGGGGAGCTGTTTTTT
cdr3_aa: CASSKRTATYTGELFF

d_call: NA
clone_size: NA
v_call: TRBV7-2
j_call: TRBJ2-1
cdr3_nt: TGTGCCAGCAGCTTAAGAGGACAGTCTAACAATGAGCAGTTCTTC
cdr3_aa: CASSLRGQSNNEQFF

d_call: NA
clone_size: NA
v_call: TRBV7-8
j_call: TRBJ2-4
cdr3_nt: TGTGCCAGCAGCTTAATCGGATTTGGCAGGGCCGGTGTGGCCCAGGGCAAAAACATTCAGTACTTC
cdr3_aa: CASSLIGFGRAGVAQGKNIQYF

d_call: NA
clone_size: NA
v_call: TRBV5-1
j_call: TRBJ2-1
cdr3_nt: TGCGCCAGCAGCTTGGATGGAGGGTCCCTAAATGAGCAGTTCTTC
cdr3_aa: CASSLDGGSLNEQFF

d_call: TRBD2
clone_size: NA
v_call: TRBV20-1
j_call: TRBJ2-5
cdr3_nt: TGCAGTGTACGCGGGAGAGAGACCCAGTACTTC
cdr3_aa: CSVRGRETQYF

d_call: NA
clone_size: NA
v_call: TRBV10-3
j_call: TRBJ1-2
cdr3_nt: TGTGCCATCAGTGAGACAGTCTATGGCTACACCTTC
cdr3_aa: CAISETVYGYTF